Listed here are 6 T cell receptor beta chains from one sample, sequenced in a study of blood T cells in healthy people across ages. The use of a sample-barcoded 5' primer and a J-beta primer mix characterized a second PCR of about 7 to 12 cycles. Using its own MiXCR run on the 5' RACE reads, TCRdb lists one record per CDR3 protein. The table has approximately 800,000 distinct CDR3 sequences, 35% to 60% seen once. The sample consisted of blood. These receptors came from an elderly man in good health.

The chain joins TRBV5-1 to TRBJ2-7; 7 nucleotides line up with TRBD1. The CDR3 has 15 residues. Losses at the gene ends were 1 base for V and 3 bases for J; bases not matched to a gene: 7. Germline CDR1 SGHRS, CDR2 YFSETQ. The CDR3 loop reads CASSLRLGGDYEQYF. CDR3 coding DNA: TGCGCCAGCAGCTTGCGATTAGGGGGCGACTACGAGCAGTACTTC.

J is TRBJ2-1 and V is TRBV29-1, with 8 positions matching TRBD2. V shed 6 bases and J 8 bases; nucleotides not matched to a gene: 9. This CDR3 comprises 13 residues. In germline, CDR1 is SQVTM, CDR2 ANQGSEA. The CDR3 is CSVGTGLVYEQFF. The CDR3 DNA sequence: TGCAGCGTGGGGACGGGACTAGTGTATGAGCAGTTCTTC.

This clonotype was found once. The rearrangement links TRBV5-1 to TRBJ2-6, with D possibly being TRBD2 (6 bases). The germline gives CDR1 SGHRS, CDR2 YFSETQ. V was trimmed by 3 bases and J by 2 bases, leaving 12 bases between them. The CDR3 sequence is 16 residues long. Here the CDR3 reads CASSSSGVAGANVLTF. CDR3 nucleotide sequence: TGCGCCAGCAGCTCGTCGGGGGTAGCTGGGGCCAACGTCCTGACTTTC.

This clonotype was counted at least ten times. The chain uses TRBV29-1 and TRBJ2-1; 10 positions agree with TRBD2. Per germline, CDR1 SQVTM and CDR2 ANQGSEA. J gave up 4 bases and V 4 bases, and 4 bases lay outside the gene matches. The length of the CDR3 is 14 residues. CDR3 bases: TGCAGCGTTGTTACTAGCGGGACTTACAATGAGCAGTTCTTC. It yields the protein CSVVTSGTYNEQFF.

The V and J genes are TRBV4-3 and TRBJ2-1; 12 bases map to TRBD2. There are 14 residues in the CDR3. Trimming removed 1 base from V and 10 bases from J; junction bases left unmatched: 2. Germline assignment: CDR1 LGHNA and CDR2 YSLEER. The CDR3 is CASSQALAGGEQFF. The DNA for the CDR3 is TGCGCCAGCAGCCAAGCACTAGCGGGAGGAGAGCAGTTCTTC.

V is TRBV30 and J is TRBJ2-1; 7 bases agree with TRBD2. The V gene's germline CDR1 is GTSNPN and CDR2 SVGIG (reference sequence). CDR3 length: 15 amino acids. V dropped 1 base and J dropped 10; count of bases not matched to a gene: 13. CDR3 amino acids: CAWSGVAGWRGEQFF. In DNA, the CDR3 is TGTGCCTGGAGTGGTGTAGCGGGCTGGCGAGGGGAGCAGTTCTTC.